This T cell receptor (beta chain) originates from a study of technical replicates of blood from a few donors (dated by TCRdb to about 2017). From the cysteine up to the phenylalanine, the CDR3 has a length of 15 residues. Only the CDR3 portion is preserved as DNA: 45 bases, with reading frame beginning at the first base. For CDR1 and CDR2, the germline V gene lists SGHTA and FQGTGA. After removal of 5 bases from V and 7 bases from J, the junction retains 8 bases not matched to a gene. Libraries were built with the immunoSEQ multiplex PCR assay. Drawn from immuneACCESS, this table holds only the in-frame rearrangements with V and J called that TCRdb kept. Clones are partly lost; checked studies trace under half to an unresolved V gene and leave the rest unexplained. The table for this sample lists 80,000 to 95,000 clones; approximately 95% of them were counted only once. Approximately 0.37% of the sample is in the top ten clones.

For this clone: Its antigen is still unknown. No quality values exist for individual bases; no much larger clone is one base distant.

The origin of this receptor is a human donor in good health. Sequencing was performed on T cells isolated from PBMCs. The chain is assembled from TRBV7-3 and TRBJ2-1; TRBD1 fits 10 bases in the junction. This receptor carries the CDR3 CASSPGTGVTNEQFF. The nucleotide sequence is TGTGCCAGCAGCCCAGGGACAGGGGTCACTAATGAGCAGTTCTTC.